This entry concerns a single TCR beta chain. Its antigen is currently unknown. These data are taken from a study of T cell repertoires in cytomegalovirus infection. Study overall: Indicated by public TCR beta signatures were CMV infection and matching HLA type.

General observations from the study: HLA-C-restricted CMV-specific TCR beta clonotypes were dominant in the ex vivo response. Identification of carriers of CMV plus the relevant HLA was achieved through cumulative public TCR beta family frequency.

TCRdb re-analysed the reads in MiXCR, keeping a single row per CDR3 protein. This table holds about 360,000 distinct CDR3 sequences, 15% to 20% found once. The source of this sequence is a human donor in good health (CMV status not recorded). Some clones in this sample may be carry-over from other donors' samples. The source material was PBMCs.

The CDR3 here is CASSRGQGVSNEQFF. The CDR3 DNA reads as TGTGCCAGCAGCCGGGGGCAGGGAGTAAGCAATGAGCAGTTCTTC. The V call is TRBV4-2, the J call TRBJ2-1; D might be TRBD1 (6 bases). Germline V CDR1 and CDR2: LGHNA, YNFKEQ. The CDR3 has 15 amino acids. Trimming pared 4 bases from V and 6 bases from J, leaving 16 bases between.